A selection of T cell receptor beta chains follows, all from one sample in a study of T cell responses to AZD1222 COVID-19 vaccine. Libraries were prepared by immunoSEQ multiplex PCR; TCRdb keeps only in-frame clonotypes and omits some of them. Of about 160,000 clones listed, around 94% are singletons. The sequencing used peripheral blood, collected on day 0 of AZD1222 vaccination. Receptors originate from an adult in good health. Each CDR3 is given without its conserved first and last residue. A D gene is named only where the DNA matches it firmly.

j_call	d_call	v_call	cdr3_aa
TRBJ1-2	.	TRBV6-5	ASSRSTGLFGYT
TRBJ1-1	.	TRBV5-4	ASSLVWDTEAF
TRBJ1-3	.	TRBV6-5	ASTGGSSGNTIY
TRBJ1-1	TRBD1	TRBV7-3	ASSSLRTGGDTEAF
TRBJ2-2	TRBD2	TRBV5-1	ASSGPPTSGGSTGELF
TRBJ2-3	TRBD2	TRBV29-1	SVAPTGGGADTQY
TRBJ1-2	.	TRBV20-1	SASSTVYGYT
TRBJ1-1	.	TRBV29-1	SVVGQTSEAF
TRBJ2-5	.	TRBV29-1	SVEDLWLGPETQY
TRBJ1-3	.	TRBV19	ASSISRNSGNTIY
TRBJ1-2	.	TRBV24-1	ATRWRYGYT
TRBJ1-2	.	TRBV10-3	AISEVSNYGYT
TRBJ2-3	TRBD2	TRBV5-1	ASSLGLAGGPTDTQY
TRBJ2-1	TRBD1	TRBV6-4	ASSDLGQGNYNEQF